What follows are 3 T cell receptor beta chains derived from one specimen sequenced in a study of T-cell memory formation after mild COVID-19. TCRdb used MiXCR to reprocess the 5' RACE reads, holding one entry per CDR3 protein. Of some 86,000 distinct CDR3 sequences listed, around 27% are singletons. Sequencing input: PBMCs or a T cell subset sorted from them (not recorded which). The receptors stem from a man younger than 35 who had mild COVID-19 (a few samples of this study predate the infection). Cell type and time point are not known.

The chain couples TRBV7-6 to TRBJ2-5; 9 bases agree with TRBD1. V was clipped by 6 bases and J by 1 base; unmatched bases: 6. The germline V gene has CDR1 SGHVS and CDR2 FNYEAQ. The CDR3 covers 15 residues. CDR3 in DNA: TGTGCCAGCAGTTTTGGACAGGGGAGCCAAGAGACCCAGTACTTC. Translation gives CASSFGQGSQETQYF.

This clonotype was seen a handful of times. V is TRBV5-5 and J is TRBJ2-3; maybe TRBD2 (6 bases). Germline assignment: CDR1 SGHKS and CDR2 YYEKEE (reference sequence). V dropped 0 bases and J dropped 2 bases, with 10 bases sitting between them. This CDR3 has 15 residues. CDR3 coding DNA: TGTGCCAGCAGCTTGGGACTAGGGATCACAGATACGCAGTATTTT. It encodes CASSLGLGITDTQYF.

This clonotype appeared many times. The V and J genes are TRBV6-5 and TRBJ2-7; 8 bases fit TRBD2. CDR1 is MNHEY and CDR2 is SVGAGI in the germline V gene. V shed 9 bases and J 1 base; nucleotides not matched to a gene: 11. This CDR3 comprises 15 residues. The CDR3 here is CASPWPRGRSYEQYV. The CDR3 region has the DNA TGTGCCAGTCCCTGGCCTCGCGGGAGGTCCTACGAGCAGTACGTC.